The 16 T cell receptor beta chains below all came from one sample that was sequenced in a study of blood T cells in healthy people across ages. Alongside a J-beta primer mix, a sample-barcoded 5' primer served in a second PCR lasting about 6 to 12 cycles. TCRdb reprocessed the 5' RACE reads via MiXCR and lists one record per CDR3 protein. There are over 500,000 distinct CDR3 sequences in the sample; under 65% occur only once, and approximately 13% lies in the top ten. What was sequenced was blood. These receptors were collected from an elderly woman in good health.

The chain links TRBV12-3 or TRBV12-4 to TRBJ1-5; D may be TRBD1 (5 bases). Trimming pared 3 bases from V and 8 bases from J, leaving 11 bases between. CDR3 length: 13 amino acids. CDR3 in DNA: TGTGCCAGCAGTTTTTGGGGGGAAGAGCCCCAGCATTTT. Encoded protein: CASSFWGEEPQHF.

This clonotype was seen a handful of times. J is TRBJ1-2 and V is TRBV3-1; tentatively, D is TRBD1 (5 bases). V was cut by 0 bases and J by 4 bases, with 9 bases left in between. The CDR3 is made up of 14 amino acids. Germline-derived CDR1 and CDR2 are LGHDT and YNNKEL (reference sequence). CDR3 in DNA: TGTGCCAGCAGCCAAGAGGGGGGGATCTATGGCTACACCTTC. Amino acid sequence: CASSQEGGIYGYTF.

About this clonotype: Given a much more abundant clone one base away, this may be a read error. The CDR3: CACTYHRGTSPLHF. CDR3 in DNA: TGTGCCTGCACTTATCACAGGGGAACTTCACCCCTCCACTTT. V and J are TRBV28 and TRBJ1-6; 7 nucleotides line up with TRBD1. This CDR3 is built from 14 residues. The V and J ends lost 11 bases and 9 bases, in that order; junction bases with no gene match: 13. CDR1 is MDHEN and CDR2 is SYDVKM in the germline V gene.

The rearrangement uses TRBV7-2 and TRBJ1-2, with D unclear. Trimming shortened V by 5 bases and J by 0 bases, and 7 bases separated the two germline ends. Germline CDR1 and CDR2: SGHTA and FQGNSA. This CDR3 spans 13 amino acids. The CDR3 loop reads CASSPSPNYGYTF. In DNA form, the CDR3 reads TGTGCCAGCAGCCCCTCGCCTAACTATGGCTACACCTTC.

This clonotype appeared a few times. The genes are TRBV11-2 and TRBJ1-3; 8 bases agree with TRBD1. V was clipped by 5 bases and J by 1 base; unmatched bases: 7. CDR3 length equals 16 residues. Germline loops: CDR1 SGHAT, CDR2 FQNNGV. CDR3 DNA sequence: TGTGCCAGCAGCCGACAGGGGATGGGGTCTGGAAACACCATATATTTT. This translates into CASSRQGMGSGNTIYF.

The J gene is TRBJ2-1, the V gene TRBV18; D remains unclear. The CDR3 length is 16 residues. From germline, CDR1 is KGHSH and CDR2 LQKENI. V lost 0 bases to trimming and J lost 9 bases, with 18 bases between them. The CDR3 sequence is CASSPPGVGAHSEQFF. The CDR3 nucleotides are TGTGCCAGCTCACCACCTGGAGTCGGAGCACACAGTGAGCAGTTCTTC. Variable domain in full (rest from reference TRBV18 and TRBJ2-1): NAGVMQNPRHLVRRRGQEARLRCSPMKGHSHVYWYRQLPEEGLKFMVYLQKENIIDESGMPKERFSAEFPKEGPSILRIQQVVRGDSAAYFCASSPPGVGAHSEQFFGPGTRLTVL.

A note on this clonotype: This sequence may be a read error, since a much larger clone differs from it by one base. CDR3 amino acids: CASSVELMDEQFF. The CDR3 coding sequence is TGCGCCAGCAGCGTGGAACTGATGGATGAGCAGTTCTTC. The J gene is TRBJ2-1, the V gene TRBV5-1; no clear D. V lost 4 bases to trimming and J lost 8 bases, with 13 bases between them. There are 13 residues in the CDR3. The germline V gene has CDR1 SGHRS and CDR2 YFSETQ.

Turning to this clonotype: This may be a read error, as it is one base from a much larger clone. The V call is TRBV27, the J call TRBJ2-1; D may be TRBD1 or TRBD2 (5 bases each). Germline CDR1 is MNHEY and CDR2 is SMNVEV (reference sequence). The V and J ends lost 3 bases and 13 bases respectively, with 19 bases between them. This CDR3 has 14 amino acids. CDR3 DNA: TGTGCCAGCAGTTTCACGGAACGCCCTGGGACCCAGTTCTTC. Encoded protein: CASSFTERPGTQFF.

With respect to this clonotype: A much larger clone is a single base away; this may be a read error. The V call is TRBV7-2, the J call TRBJ2-5; no reliable D call. The ends were cut back, 5 bases at V and 11 bases at J, with 15 bases in the middle. Looked up from germline, CDR1 is SGHTA and CDR2 is FQGNSA. The CDR3 totals 12 residues. CDR3 coding DNA: TGTGCCAGCAGCCCGTCTTTCAATGAGCAGTACTTC. Protein product: CASSPSFNEQYF.

This clonotype was counted once. The V call is TRBV5-5, the J call TRBJ1-5; D gene unclear. Germline V gene lookup returns CDR1 SGHKS and CDR2 YYEKEE (reference sequence). V gave up 4 bases and J gave up 3 bases, with 8 bases separating them. The CDR3 totals 13 residues. The CDR3 reads CASSVAHNQPQHF. DNA of the CDR3: TGTGCCAGCAGCGTGGCCCACAATCAGCCCCAGCATTTT.

This clonotype was picked up one time. A much larger clonotype is one base distant, so this may be a read error. DNA of the CDR3: TGCAGTGCTAGAGGCAGCGGGAGCTCCTACAATGAGCAGTACTTC. Its translation: CSARGSGSSYNEQYF. The chain recombines TRBV20-1 with TRBJ2-1, with 8 bases identical to TRBD2. The DNA end is a closer match to TRBJ2-7, so the J assignment may be wrong. Germline V gene data show CDR1 as DFQATT and CDR2 as SNEGSKA (reference sequence). This CDR3 spans 15 amino acids.

A single count supports this clonotype. In DNA, the CDR3 is TGCAGTGCGGGGAGCGGACAGGGGGGCTCCTACGAGCAGTACTTC. It is translated as CSAGSGQGGSYEQYF. The rearrangement links TRBV20-1 to TRBJ2-7; 10 nucleotides match TRBD1. The trim removed 6 bases at V and 0 bases at J, leaving 8 bases unmatched. CDR3 length equals 15 residues. Germline assignment: CDR1 DFQATT and CDR2 SNEGSKA (reference sequence).

The chain joins TRBV2 to TRBJ2-1, with TRBD1 as a possible D gene (6 bases). V was shortened by 5 bases and J by 8 bases, with 13 bases between the two germline ends. The V gene's germline CDR1 is SNHLY and CDR2 FYNNEI. The CDR3 spans 13 residues. The CDR3 is CASSWNRADEQFF. For the CDR3, the DNA is TGTGCCAGCAGTTGGAACAGGGCGGATGAGCAGTTCTTC.

V and J are TRBV20-1 and TRBJ1-5, with a tentative D call TRBD1 (5 bases). Trimming removed 3 bases from V and 0 bases from J, with 9 bases in between. This CDR3 is 14 amino acids long. Germline lookup yields CDR1 DFQATT and CDR2 SNEGSKA (reference sequence). The chain's CDR3 is CSASWGYSNQPQHF. In nucleotides, the CDR3 is TGCAGTGCTAGTTGGGGGTATAGCAATCAGCCCCAGCATTTT.

About this clonotype itself: A much larger clone differs by one base, so this may be a read error. The chain has TRBV7-2 and TRBJ2-1; D gene uncertain. The CDR3 extends over 15 amino acids. Germline V gene sequence: CDR1 SGHTA, CDR2 FQGNSA. This CDR3 reads CASTRVSMAHNGQFF. The CDR3 DNA follows: TGTGCCAGCACCCGGGTCTCCATGGCTCACAATGGGCAGTTCTTC.

The chain employs TRBV4-1 and TRBJ2-7; D may match TRBD1 or TRBD2 (5 bases each). The CDR3 runs 15 residues. Between the trimmed V and J ends, which lost 4 bases and 5 bases, there was a span of 18 bases. CDR1 MGHRA and CDR2 YSYEKL come from the germline V gene. The CDR3 sequence is CASSPSSLRDHEQYF. Written as DNA, the CDR3 is TGCGCCAGCAGCCCCTCGAGTCTGAGGGACCACGAGCAGTACTTC.